This TCR beta chain was identified during a study of shared clonotypes between healthy human individuals. Study as a whole: The cohort comprised a couple of women and a few men. Their ages spanned 18 to 49 years. Study-wide points: Only blood underwent sampling, and tissue repertoires likely differ.

As originally analysed: As immunoSEQ supplied junction-only sequences (without quality scores), filtering differed. TCRdb's copy holds only in-frame clones and misses some; the assay was immunoSEQ multiplex PCR. Clone size and the V and J calls come from that table; the DNA yielded D and trimming. This sample has 450,000 to 600,000 clones, with approximately 79% found just once. Every donor, a Caucasian adult, lived in Nashville, Tennessee. Germline V gene sequence: CDR1 SQVTM, CDR2 ANQGSEA. This CDR3 spans 17 amino acids. Trimming removed 3 bases from V and 5 bases from J, with 20 bases in between. Details on this clone: The target antigen is unknown.

This sequence originates from a woman in her forties in good health. Some clones in this sample may be carry-over from other donors' samples. The chain carries TRBV29-1 and TRBJ2-6; unclear D gene. Input material: PBMCs. CDR3 sequence reads: CSVDQRSIQSRANVLTF. The CDR3 DNA sequence: TGCAGCGTTGACCAGCGTAGCATACAAAGTCGGGCCAACGTCCTGACTTTC.